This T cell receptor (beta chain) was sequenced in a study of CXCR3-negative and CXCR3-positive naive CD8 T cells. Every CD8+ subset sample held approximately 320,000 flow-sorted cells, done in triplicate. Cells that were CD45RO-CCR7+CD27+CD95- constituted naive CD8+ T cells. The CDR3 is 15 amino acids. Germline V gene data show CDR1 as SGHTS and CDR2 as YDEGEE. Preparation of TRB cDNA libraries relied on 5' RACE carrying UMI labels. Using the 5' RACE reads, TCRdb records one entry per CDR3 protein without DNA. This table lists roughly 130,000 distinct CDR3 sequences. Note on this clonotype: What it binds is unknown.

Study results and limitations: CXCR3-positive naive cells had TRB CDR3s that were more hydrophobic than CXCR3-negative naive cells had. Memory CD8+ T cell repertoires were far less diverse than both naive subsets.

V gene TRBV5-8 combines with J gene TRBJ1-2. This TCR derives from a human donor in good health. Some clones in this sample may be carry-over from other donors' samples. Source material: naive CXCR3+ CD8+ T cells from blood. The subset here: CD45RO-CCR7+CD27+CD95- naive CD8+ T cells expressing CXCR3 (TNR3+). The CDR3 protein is CASSFGRATNYGYTF.